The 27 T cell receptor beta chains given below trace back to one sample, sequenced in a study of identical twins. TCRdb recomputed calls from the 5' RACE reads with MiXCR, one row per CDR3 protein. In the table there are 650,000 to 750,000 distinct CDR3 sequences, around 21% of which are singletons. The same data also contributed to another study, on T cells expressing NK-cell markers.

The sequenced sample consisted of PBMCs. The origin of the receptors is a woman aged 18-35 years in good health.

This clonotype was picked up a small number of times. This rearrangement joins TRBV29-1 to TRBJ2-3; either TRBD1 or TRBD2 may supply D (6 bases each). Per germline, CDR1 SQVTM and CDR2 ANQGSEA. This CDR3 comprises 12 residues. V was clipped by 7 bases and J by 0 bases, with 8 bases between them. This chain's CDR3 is CSGGASTDTQYF. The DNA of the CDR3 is TGCAGCGGGGGGGCTAGCACAGATACGCAGTATTTT.

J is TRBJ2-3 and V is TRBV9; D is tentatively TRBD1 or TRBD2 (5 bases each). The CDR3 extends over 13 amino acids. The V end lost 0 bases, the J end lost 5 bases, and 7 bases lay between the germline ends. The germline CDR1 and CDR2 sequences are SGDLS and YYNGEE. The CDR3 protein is CASSVGDGDTQYF. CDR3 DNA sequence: TGTGCCAGCAGCGTAGGGGACGGAGATACGCAGTATTTT.

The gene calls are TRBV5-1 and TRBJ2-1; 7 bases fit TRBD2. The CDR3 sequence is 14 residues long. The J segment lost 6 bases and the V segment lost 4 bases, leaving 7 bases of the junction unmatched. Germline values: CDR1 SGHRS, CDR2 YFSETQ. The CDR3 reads CASSGREGGNEQFF. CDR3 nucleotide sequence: TGCGCCAGCAGCGGGAGGGAGGGCGGCAATGAGCAGTTCTTC.

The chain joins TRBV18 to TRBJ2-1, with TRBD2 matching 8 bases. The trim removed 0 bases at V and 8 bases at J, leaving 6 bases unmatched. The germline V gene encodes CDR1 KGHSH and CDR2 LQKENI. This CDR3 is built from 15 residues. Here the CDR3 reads CASSPPGLVVHEQFF. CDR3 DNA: TGTGCCAGCTCACCACCGGGACTAGTTGTTCATGAGCAGTTCTTC.

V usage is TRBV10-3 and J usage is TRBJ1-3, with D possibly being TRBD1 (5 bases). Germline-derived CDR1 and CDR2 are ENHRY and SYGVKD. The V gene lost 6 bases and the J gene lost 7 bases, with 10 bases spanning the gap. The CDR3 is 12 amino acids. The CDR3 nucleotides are TGTGCCATCAGGGCTTCAGGGAACACCATATATTTT. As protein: CAIRASGNTIYF.

CDR3 sequence: CASRKGQAKQETQYF. The CDR3 DNA follows: TGTGCCAGCAGGAAAGGGCAGGCCAAACAGGAGACCCAGTACTTC. The V call is TRBV6-1, the J call TRBJ2-5; no definite D call. The ends were cut back, 6 bases at V and 5 bases at J, with 19 bases in the middle. Germline loops: CDR1 MNHNS, CDR2 SASEGT. CDR3 length equals 15 residues.

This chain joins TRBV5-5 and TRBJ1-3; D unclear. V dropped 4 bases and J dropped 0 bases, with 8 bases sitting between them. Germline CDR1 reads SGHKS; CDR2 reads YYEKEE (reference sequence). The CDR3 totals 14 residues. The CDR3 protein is CASSDDTSGNTIYF. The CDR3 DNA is TGTGCCAGCAGCGACGACACCTCTGGAAACACCATATATTTT.

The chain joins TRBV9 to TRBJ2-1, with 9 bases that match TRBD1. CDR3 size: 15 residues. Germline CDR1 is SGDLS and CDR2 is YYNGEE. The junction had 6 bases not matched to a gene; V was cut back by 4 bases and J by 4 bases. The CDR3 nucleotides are TGTGCCAGCAGCATTGGGACAGGGATTTACAATGAGCAGTTCTTC. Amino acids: CASSIGTGIYNEQFF.

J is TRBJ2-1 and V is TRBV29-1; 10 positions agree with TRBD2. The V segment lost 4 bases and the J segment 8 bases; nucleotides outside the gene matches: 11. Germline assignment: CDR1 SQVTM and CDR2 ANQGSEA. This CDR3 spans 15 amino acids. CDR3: CSVGGASGRRYEQFF. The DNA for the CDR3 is TGCAGCGTTGGGGGGGCTAGCGGGAGACGTTATGAGCAGTTCTTC.

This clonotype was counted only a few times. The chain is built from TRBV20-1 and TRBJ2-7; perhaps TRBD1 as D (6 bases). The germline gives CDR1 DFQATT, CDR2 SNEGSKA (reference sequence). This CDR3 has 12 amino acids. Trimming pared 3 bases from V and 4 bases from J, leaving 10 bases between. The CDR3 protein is CSARLQGYEQYF. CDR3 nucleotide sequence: TGCAGTGCTAGGTTACAGGGTTACGAGCAGTACTTC.

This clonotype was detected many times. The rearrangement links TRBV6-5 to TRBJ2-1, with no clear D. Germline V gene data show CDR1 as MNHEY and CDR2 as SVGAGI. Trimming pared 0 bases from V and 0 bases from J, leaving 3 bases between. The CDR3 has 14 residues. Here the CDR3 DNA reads TGTGCCAGCAGTTACTCGAGCTCCTACAATGAGCAGTTCTTC. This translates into CASSYSSSYNEQFF.

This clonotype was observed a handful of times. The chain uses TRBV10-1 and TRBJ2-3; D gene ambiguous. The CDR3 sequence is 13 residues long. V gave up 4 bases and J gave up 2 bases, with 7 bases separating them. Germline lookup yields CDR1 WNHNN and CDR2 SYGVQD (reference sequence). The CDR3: CASSADYTDTQYF. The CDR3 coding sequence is TGCGCCAGCAGTGCCGATTACACAGATACGCAGTATTTT.

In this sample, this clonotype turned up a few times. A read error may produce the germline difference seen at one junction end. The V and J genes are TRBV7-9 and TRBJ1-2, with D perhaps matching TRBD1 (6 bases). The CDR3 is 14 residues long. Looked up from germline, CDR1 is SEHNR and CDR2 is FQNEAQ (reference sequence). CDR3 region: CASTLQGPLDGYTF. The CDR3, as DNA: TGTGCCAGCACCTTACAGGGTCCTCTGGATGGCTACACCTTC.

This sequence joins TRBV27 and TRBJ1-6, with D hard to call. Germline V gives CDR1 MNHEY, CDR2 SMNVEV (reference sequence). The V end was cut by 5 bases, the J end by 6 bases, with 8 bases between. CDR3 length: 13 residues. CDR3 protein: CASSRAVNSPLHF. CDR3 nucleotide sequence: TGTGCCAGCAGTCGGGCCGTTAATTCACCCCTCCACTTT.

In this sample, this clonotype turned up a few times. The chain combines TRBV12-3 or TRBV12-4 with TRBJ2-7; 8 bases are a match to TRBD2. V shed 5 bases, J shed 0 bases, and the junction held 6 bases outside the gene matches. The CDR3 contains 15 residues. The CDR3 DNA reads TGTGCCAGCAGTGCGGGAGGTTCCCTCTCCTACGAGCAGTACTTC. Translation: CASSAGGSLSYEQYF.

The CDR3 is CASRNDIYGYTF. In DNA, the CDR3 is TGTGCCAGCAGAAACGACATCTATGGCTACACCTTC. The chain couples TRBV7-2 to TRBJ1-2; unclear D gene. Germline V gene sequence: CDR1 SGHTA, CDR2 FQGNSA. The CDR3 has 12 residues. V lost 6 bases, J lost 4 bases, and 9 bases lay in between.

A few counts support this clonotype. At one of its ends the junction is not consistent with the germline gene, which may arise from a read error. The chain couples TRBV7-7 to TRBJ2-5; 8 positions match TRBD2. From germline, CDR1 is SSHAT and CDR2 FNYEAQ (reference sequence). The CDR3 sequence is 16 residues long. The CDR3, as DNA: TGTGCTAGCAGCTCACGCGCGGGGGGAACCGGGGAGACCCAGTACTTC. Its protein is CASSSRAGGTGETQYF. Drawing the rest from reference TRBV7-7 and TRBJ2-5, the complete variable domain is GAGVSQSPRYKVTKRGQDVTLRCDPISSHATLYWYQQALGQGPEFLTYFNYEAQPDKSGLPSDRFSAERPEGSISTLTIQRTEQRDSAMYRCASSSRAGGTGETQYFGPGTRLLVL.

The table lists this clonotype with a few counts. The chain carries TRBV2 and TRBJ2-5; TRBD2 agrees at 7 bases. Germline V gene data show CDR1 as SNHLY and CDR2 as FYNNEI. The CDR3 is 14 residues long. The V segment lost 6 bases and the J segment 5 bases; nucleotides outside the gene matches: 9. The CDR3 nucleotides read TGTGCCAGCAGGGGGGACTACCCGCGGGAGACCCAGTACTTC. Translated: CASRGDYPRETQYF.

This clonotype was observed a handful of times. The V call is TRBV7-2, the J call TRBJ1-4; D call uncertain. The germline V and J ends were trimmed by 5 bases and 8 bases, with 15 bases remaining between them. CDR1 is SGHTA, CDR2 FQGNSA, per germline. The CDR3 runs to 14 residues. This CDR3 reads CASSPHLGREKLFF. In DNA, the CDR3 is TGTGCCAGCAGCCCCCATTTGGGGAGGGAAAAACTGTTTTTT. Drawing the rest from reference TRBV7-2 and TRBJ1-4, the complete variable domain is GAGVSQSPSNKVTEKGKDVELRCDPISGHTALYWYRQSLGQGLEFLIYFQGNSAPDKSGLPSDRFSAERTGGSVSTLTIQRTQQEDSAVYLCASSPHLGREKLFFGSGTQLSVL.

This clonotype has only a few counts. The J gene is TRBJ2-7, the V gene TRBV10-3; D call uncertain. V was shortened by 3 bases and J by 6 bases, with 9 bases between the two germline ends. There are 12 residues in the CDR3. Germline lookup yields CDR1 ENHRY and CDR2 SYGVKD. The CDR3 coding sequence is TGTGCCATCAGTGATTTAAGGGCCGAGCAGTACTTC. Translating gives CAISDLRAEQYF.

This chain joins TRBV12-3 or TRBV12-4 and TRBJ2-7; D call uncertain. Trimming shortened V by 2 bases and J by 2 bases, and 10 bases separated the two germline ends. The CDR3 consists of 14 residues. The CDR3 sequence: CASSLYGRTYEQYF. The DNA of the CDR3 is TGTGCCAGCAGTTTATATGGCCGAACCTACGAGCAGTACTTC.

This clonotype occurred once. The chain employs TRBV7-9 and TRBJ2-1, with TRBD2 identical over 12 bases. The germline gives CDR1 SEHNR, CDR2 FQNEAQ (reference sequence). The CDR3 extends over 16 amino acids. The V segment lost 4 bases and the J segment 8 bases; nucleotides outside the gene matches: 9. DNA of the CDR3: TGTGCCAGCAGCTCCTTTCTAGCGGGAGGGAGGGATGAGCAGTTCTTC. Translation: CASSSFLAGGRDEQFF.

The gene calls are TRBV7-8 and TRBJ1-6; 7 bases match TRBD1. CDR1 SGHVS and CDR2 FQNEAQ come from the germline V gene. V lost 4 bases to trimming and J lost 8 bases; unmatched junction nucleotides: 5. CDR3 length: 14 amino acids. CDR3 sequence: CASSSDRDYSPLHF. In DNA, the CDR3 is TGTGCCAGCAGCTCCGACAGGGATTATTCACCCCTCCACTTT.

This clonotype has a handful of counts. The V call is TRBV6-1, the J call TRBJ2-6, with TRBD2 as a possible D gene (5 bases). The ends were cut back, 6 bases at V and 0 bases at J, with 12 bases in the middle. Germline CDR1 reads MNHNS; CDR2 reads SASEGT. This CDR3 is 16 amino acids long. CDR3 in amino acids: CASSRGRFSGANVLTF. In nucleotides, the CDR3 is TGTGCCAGCAGCCGCGGGCGCTTCTCTGGGGCCAACGTCCTGACTTTC.

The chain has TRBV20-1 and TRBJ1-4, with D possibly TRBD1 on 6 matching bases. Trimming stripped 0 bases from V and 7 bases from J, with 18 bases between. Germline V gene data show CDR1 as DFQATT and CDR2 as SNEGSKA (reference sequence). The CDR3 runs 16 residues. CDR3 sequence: CSARENRVSGGEKLFF. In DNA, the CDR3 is TGCAGTGCTAGAGAAAACAGGGTTAGCGGAGGTGAAAAACTGTTTTTT.

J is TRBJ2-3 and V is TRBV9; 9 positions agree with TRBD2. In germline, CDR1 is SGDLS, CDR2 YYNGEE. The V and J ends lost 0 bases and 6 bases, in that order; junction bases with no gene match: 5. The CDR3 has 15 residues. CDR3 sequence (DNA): TGTGCCAGCAGCGTAGGCGGGAGGGCCTCTGATACGCAGTATTTT. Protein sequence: CASSVGGRASDTQYF.

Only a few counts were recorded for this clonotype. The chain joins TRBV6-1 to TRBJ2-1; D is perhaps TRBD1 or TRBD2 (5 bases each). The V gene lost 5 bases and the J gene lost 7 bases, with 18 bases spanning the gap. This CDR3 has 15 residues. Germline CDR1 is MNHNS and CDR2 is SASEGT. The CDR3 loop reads CASSPLRDRKNEQFF. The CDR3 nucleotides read TGTGCCAGCAGTCCCCTCCGGGACCGGAAGAATGAGCAGTTCTTC.